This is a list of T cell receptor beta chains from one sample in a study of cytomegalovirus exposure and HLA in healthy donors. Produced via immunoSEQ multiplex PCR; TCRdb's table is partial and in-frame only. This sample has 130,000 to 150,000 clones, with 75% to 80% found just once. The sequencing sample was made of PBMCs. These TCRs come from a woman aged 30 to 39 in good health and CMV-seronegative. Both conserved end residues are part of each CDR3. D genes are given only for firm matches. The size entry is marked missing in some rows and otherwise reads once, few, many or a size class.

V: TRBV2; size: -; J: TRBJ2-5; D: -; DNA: TGTGCCAGCAGTGAAGAAGGGGCCGGGGGGACCCAGTACTTC; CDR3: CASSEEGAGGTQYF
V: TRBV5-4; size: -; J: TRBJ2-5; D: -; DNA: TGTGCCAGCAGTCCTACGGGGGTCCAAGAGACCCAGTACTTC; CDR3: CASSPTGVQETQYF
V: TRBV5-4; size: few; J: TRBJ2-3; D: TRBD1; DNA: TGTGCCAGCAGCTACGATGCCAGGGGGCTTGCAGATACGCAGTATTTT; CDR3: CASSYDARGLADTQYF
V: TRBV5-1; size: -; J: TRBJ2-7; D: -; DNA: TGCGCCAGCAGCTCAGGGGGGTCCTCCTACGAGCAGTACTTC; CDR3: CASSSGGSSYEQYF
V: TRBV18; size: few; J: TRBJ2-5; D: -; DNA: TGTGCCAGCTCACCACCGCGAGGAGCAGGGGCGATGGAGACCCAGTACTTC; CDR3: CASSPPRGAGAMETQYF
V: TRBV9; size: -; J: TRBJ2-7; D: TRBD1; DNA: TGTGCCAGCAGCGCCGGACAGGGGCGCTACGAGCAGTACTTC; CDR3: CASSAGQGRYEQYF
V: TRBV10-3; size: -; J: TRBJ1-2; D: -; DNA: TGTGCCATCAGTGTTCTGGGACCGAGGGACAATGGCTACACCTTC; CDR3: CAISVLGPRDNGYTF
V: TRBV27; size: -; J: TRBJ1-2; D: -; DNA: TGTGCCAGCAGTTTAGATAGGGGAATAGGAGGCTACACCTTC; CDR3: CASSLDRGIGGYTF
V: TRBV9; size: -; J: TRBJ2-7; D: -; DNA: TGTGCCAGCAGCGTAGAACAAAGCGGCTCTGAGCAGTACTTC; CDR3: CASSVEQSGSEQYF
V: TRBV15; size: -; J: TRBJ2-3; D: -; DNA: TGTGCCACCAGCGAGGGACGGGGGGCCTATAGTACGCAGTATTTT; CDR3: CATSEGRGAYSTQYF
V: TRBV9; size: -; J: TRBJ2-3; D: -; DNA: TGTGCCAGCAGCCTCACAGATACGCAGTATTTT; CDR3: CASSLTDTQYF
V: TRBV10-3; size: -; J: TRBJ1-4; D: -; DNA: TGTGCCATCAGTGACCCGGAGGGGGGGGGAAATGAAAAACTGTTTTTT; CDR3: CAISDPEGGGNEKLFF
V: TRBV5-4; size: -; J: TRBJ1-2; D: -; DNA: TGTGCCAGCAGCTTGGCTTTTGGGGGAGGTTTCGACTACACCTTC; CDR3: CASSLAFGGGFDYTF
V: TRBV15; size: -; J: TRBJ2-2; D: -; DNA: TGTGCCACCAGCAGAGGTAGCCCCACCGGGGAGCTGTTTTTT; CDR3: CATSRGSPTGELFF
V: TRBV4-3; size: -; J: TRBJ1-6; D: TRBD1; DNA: TGCGCCAGCAGCCAAGATCTCGGGACAGGTAATTCACCCCTCCACTTT; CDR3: CASSQDLGTGNSPLHF
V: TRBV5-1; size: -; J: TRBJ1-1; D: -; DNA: TGCGCCAGCAGCTTGGGGACTAACACTGAAGCTTTCTTT; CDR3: CASSLGTNTEAFF
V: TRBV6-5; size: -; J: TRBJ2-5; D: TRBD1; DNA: TGTGCCAGCAGTTACTCTGGGACAGGTGGTGCGGAGACCCAGTACTTC; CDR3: CASSYSGTGGAETQYF
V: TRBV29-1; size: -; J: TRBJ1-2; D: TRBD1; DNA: TGCAGCATTCCGCCGGGACAGGGGGAGTCTAACTATGGCTACACCTTC; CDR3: CSIPPGQGESNYGYTF
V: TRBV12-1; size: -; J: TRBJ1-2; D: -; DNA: TGTGCCAGCAAGTTAGGAGACTATGGCTACACCTTC; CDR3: CASKLGDYGYTF
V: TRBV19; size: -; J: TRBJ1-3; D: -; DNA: TGTGCCAGTACCCCGACAGGAATATACTCTGGAAACACCATATATTTT; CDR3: CASTPTGIYSGNTIYF
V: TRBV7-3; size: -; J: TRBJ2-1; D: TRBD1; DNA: TGTGCCAGCAGCTTAACGCACAGGGGTCGGCAGTTCTTC; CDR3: CASSLTHRGRQFF
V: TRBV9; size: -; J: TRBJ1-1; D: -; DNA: TGTGCCAGCAGTCTGCGGGGGGGCACTGAAGCTTTCTTT; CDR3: CASSLRGGTEAFF
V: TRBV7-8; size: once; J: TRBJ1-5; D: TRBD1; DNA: TGTGCCAGCAGCTTAATCGGACAGGGAATGGGCCCAGGTCAGCCCCAGCATTTT; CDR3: CASSLIGQGMGPGQPQHF
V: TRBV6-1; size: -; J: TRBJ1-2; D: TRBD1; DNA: TGTGCCAGCAGTGAAGAAGGGGGCCTTCCCTATGGCTACACCTTC; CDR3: CASSEEGGLPYGYTF
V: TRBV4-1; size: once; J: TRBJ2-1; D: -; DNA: TGCGCCAGCAGCCAAGACTCAGGATACAATGAGCAGTTCTTC; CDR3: CASSQDSGYNEQFF
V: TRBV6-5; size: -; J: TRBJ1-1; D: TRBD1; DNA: TGTGCCAGCAGTTACACAGGGACAGGGGGCGCGACTGAAGCTTTCTTT; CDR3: CASSYTGTGGATEAFF
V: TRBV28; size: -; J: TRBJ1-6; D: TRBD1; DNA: TGTGCCAGCAGTTTGAGGACAGGGGTCAATTCACCCCTCCACTTT; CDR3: CASSLRTGVNSPLHF
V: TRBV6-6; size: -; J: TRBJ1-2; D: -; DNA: TGTGCCAGCAGTTCGGAGCCCGGGACAACACGAGGCTACACCTTC; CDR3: CASSSEPGTTRGYTF
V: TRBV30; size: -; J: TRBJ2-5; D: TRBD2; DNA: TGTGCCTGGGGGACCGGGACTAGCGGGGGAGAGACCCAGTACTTC; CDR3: CAWGTGTSGGETQYF
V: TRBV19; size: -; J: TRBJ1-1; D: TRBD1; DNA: TGTGCCAGTAGTCCCGGGACAGGGGGCGCGGAAGCTTTCTTT; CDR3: CASSPGTGGAEAFF
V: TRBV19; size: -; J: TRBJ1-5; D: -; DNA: TGTGCCAGTAGTTTCTTGAATCAGCCCCAGCATTTT; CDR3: CASSFLNQPQHF
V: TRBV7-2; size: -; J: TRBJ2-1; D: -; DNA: TGTGCCAGCAGCCGTGGAGACAGACAGCAGTTCTTC; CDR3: CASSRGDRQQFF
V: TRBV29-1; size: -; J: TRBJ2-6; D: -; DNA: TGCAGCGTAGACAGCAGCTCTGGGGCCAACGTCCTGACTTTC; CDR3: CSVDSSSGANVLTF
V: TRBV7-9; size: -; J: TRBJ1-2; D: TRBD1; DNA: TGTGCCAGCAGCTCTGGGACAGGGATCAACTATGGCTACACCTTC; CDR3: CASSSGTGINYGYTF
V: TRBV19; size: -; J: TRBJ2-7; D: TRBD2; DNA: TGTGCCAGTAGCCAGGGACTAGCGAGCTCCTACGAGCAGTACTTC; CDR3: CASSQGLASSYEQYF
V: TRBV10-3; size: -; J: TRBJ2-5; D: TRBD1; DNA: TGTGCCATCAGTGCTGCCCTAGGGACAGGGGCCCGCAACGGAACCCAAGAGACCCAGTACTTC; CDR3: CAISAALGTGARNGTQETQYF
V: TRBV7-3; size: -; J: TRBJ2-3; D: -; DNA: TGTGCCAGCAGCTTATCGCCTAAGGGGGAAGCGCAGTATTTT; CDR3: CASSLSPKGEAQYF
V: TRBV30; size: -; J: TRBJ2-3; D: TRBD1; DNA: TGTGCCTGGAGTAGTGGACAGGGGAATTTCAAGGCAGATACGCAGTATTTT; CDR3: CAWSSGQGNFKADTQYF
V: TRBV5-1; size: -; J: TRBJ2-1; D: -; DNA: TGCGCCAGCAGCTTGGAGCATGAGCAGTTCTTC; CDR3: CASSLEHEQFF